The 28 T cell receptor beta chains below were found in one sample sequenced in a study of Graves' ophthalmopathy and Graves' hyperthyroidism. TCR beta CDR3 amplification used RNA transcripts. HTBI-primed first-round RT-PCR preceded second-round multiplex PCR. TCRdb independently ran MiXCR on the multiplex PCR reads; one entry per CDR3 protein. The sample consists of some 390,000 distinct CDR3 sequences, roughly 18% of them appearing once. The sequencing sample was made of peripheral blood. The receptor set was obtained from a young woman with Graves' ophthalmopathy.

The V call is TRBV6-1, the J call TRBJ2-7; the match to TRBD2 covers 7 bases. Germline V CDR1 and CDR2: MNHNS, SASEGT. CDR3 length equals 14 residues. V shed 7 bases, J shed 1 base, and the junction held 7 bases outside the gene matches. Written as DNA, the CDR3 is TGTGCCAGCACCTTGGGGGACTATTCCTACGAGCAGTACTTC. Its translation: CASTLGDYSYEQYF.

This clonotype was seen repeatedly, ten times or more. The rearrangement uses TRBV6-5 and TRBJ2-7; 7 bases are shared with TRBD1. Trimming cost V 6 bases and J 4 bases; bases outside gene matches: 12. The CDR3 totals 15 residues. Germline lookup yields CDR1 MNHEY and CDR2 SVGAGI. The CDR3 loop reads CASRSPAGQAYEQYF. The CDR3 bases are TGTGCCAGCAGGTCCCCCGCCGGACAGGCATACGAGCAGTACTTC.

Many counts were recorded for this clonotype. V and J are TRBV6-2 or TRBV6-3 and TRBJ2-5; D tentatively reads TRBD1 or TRBD2 (5 bases each). From germline, CDR1 is MNHEY and CDR2 SVGEGT. The CDR3 spans 13 residues. V lost 5 bases and J lost 6, with 13 bases in between. CDR3 nucleotide sequence: TGTGCCAGCAGTCTCCGACGGGGACAGACCCAGTACTTC. It codes for CASSLRRGQTQYF.

Ten or more counts support this clonotype. The chain is built from TRBV20-1 and TRBJ2-7, with a possible D match to TRBD1 (6 bases). V lost 5 bases and J lost 3, with 14 bases in between. The V gene's germline CDR1 is DFQATT and CDR2 SNEGSKA (reference sequence). This CDR3 is 13 amino acids long. The CDR3, as DNA: TGCAGTGCTCTTAGGGGACAACGCTACGAGCAGTACTTC. Amino acids: CSALRGQRYEQYF.

This clonotype was detected ten times or more. A junction boundary mismatches the germline segment, possibly from a read error. The chain links TRBV6-1 to TRBJ2-7; 7 bases align to TRBD2. From germline, CDR1 is MNHNS and CDR2 SASEGT. This CDR3 is 14 amino acids long. The DNA for the CDR3 is TGTGCCAGCAGGGAAGGGACTAACTCCTACGAGCAGTACTTC. Amino acids: CASREGTNSYEQYF.

The chain employs TRBV6-2 or TRBV6-3 and TRBJ1-5, with 9 bases lining up with TRBD1. Germline loops: CDR1 MNHEY, CDR2 SVGEGT. CDR3 length: 13 amino acids. V dropped 6 bases and J dropped 6; count of bases not matched to a gene: 3. CDR3 sequence reads: CASRGQGSQPQHF. The CDR3 region has the DNA TGTGCCAGCAGGGGACAGGGTTCTCAGCCCCAGCATTTT.

This sequence joins TRBV11-2 and TRBJ1-1; TRBD1 matches 7 bases. Germline CDR1 is SGHAT and CDR2 is FQNNGV. The J segment lost 6 bases and the V segment lost 5 bases, leaving 6 bases of the junction unmatched. CDR3 size: 13 residues. CDR3 residues: CASSAQGGSEAFF. CDR3 DNA: TGTGCCAGCAGCGCCCAAGGGGGCTCTGAAGCTTTCTTT.

This clonotype was seen ten or more times. V is TRBV6-1 and J is TRBJ2-5, with D possibly being TRBD1 (5 bases). The CDR3 has 13 residues. Germline loops: CDR1 MNHNS, CDR2 SASEGT. Trimming pared 5 bases from V and 0 bases from J, leaving 7 bases between. For the CDR3, the DNA is TGTGCCAGCAGTACAGGAAACCAAGAGACCCAGTACTTC. As protein: CASSTGNQETQYF.

The sample holds many counts of this clonotype. The rearrangement joins TRBV4-2 to TRBJ1-1, with 7 bases lining up with TRBD1. The germline gives CDR1 LGHNA, CDR2 YNFKEQ. Germline trimming cut 0 bases from V and 0 bases from J; bases unmatched to any gene: 13. There are 19 residues in the CDR3. In DNA, the CDR3 is TGTGCCAGCAGCCAAGATCACCCCCCCGAGGGACAGATGAACACTGAAGCTTTCTTT. As protein: CASSQDHPPEGQMNTEAFF.

This clonotype was observed many times. The rearrangement joins TRBV27 to TRBJ2-5; D is ambiguous. Germline-derived CDR1 and CDR2 are MNHEY and SMNVEV (reference sequence). The CDR3 contains 14 residues. The V gene lost 0 bases and the J gene lost 10 bases, with 15 bases spanning the gap. The CDR3 region has the DNA TGTGCCAGCAGTTTATCAAGGGTGGTGGAGCTCCAGTACTTC. Translating gives CASSLSRVVELQYF.

The sample holds many counts of this clonotype. The CDR3 spells CSARRRASGTQYF. The CDR3 DNA sequence: TGCAGTGCTAGAAGGCGGGCTAGCGGAACCCAGTACTTC. The V gene is TRBV20-1, the J gene TRBJ2-5; TRBD2 agrees at 7 bases. CDR1 and CDR2 (germline): DFQATT, SNEGSKA (reference sequence). The CDR3 covers 13 residues. The junction had 8 bases not matched to a gene; V was cut back by 2 bases and J by 8 bases.

This clonotype has ten or more counts. V and J are TRBV6-5 and TRBJ2-7; TRBD1 might be the D (5 bases). Per the germline V gene, CDR1 is MNHEY and CDR2 is SVGAGI. The CDR3 is 15 amino acids. V shed 0 bases and J shed 2 bases, with 11 bases lying between them. The CDR3 bases are TGTGCCAGCAGTTACTCAGGGGTGACCCCCTACGAGCAGTACTTC. Its protein product is CASSYSGVTPYEQYF.

The table lists this clonotype with many counts. The rearrangement uses TRBV28 and TRBJ2-4; D possibly corresponds to TRBD2 (7 bases). The V gene's germline CDR1 is MDHEN and CDR2 SYDVKM. The V and J ends lost 1 base and 9 bases respectively, with 19 bases between them. The length of the CDR3 is 16 residues. The CDR3 DNA reads TGTGCCAGCAGTTTATTGACCGATAGGGGGGGCGGCATTCAGTACTTC. It is translated as CASSLLTDRGGGIQYF.

The rearrangement joins TRBV28 to TRBJ1-1; D is ambiguous. The germline gives CDR1 MDHEN, CDR2 SYDVKM. V lost 6 bases, J lost 5 bases, and 19 bases lay in between. The CDR3 is made up of 15 amino acids. The CDR3 protein is CASSPLKTTTTEAFF. The CDR3 DNA reads as TGTGCCAGCAGCCCCTTGAAGACAACGACTACTGAAGCTTTCTTT.

This clonotype has a count of ten or more. The J gene is TRBJ1-2, the V gene TRBV2, with D unresolved. Trimming shortened V by 4 bases and J by 0 bases, and 12 bases separated the two germline ends. This CDR3 is 15 amino acids long. In germline, CDR1 is SNHLY, CDR2 FYNNEI. The CDR3 DNA is TGTGCCAGCAGTGGAAGCGGCACAACTAACTATGGCTACACCTTC. Protein product: CASSGSGTTNYGYTF.

In this sample, this clonotype turned up many times. This chain joins TRBV30 and TRBJ1-1, with D unclear. The germline V gene has CDR1 GTSNPN and CDR2 SVGIG (reference sequence). This CDR3 is 12 amino acids long. Trimming pared 4 bases from V and 6 bases from J, leaving 12 bases between. The CDR3 region is CAWKSEVPEAFF. As DNA, the CDR3 is TGTGCCTGGAAGAGTGAGGTTCCTGAAGCTTTCTTT.

This clonotype was counted at least ten times. The gene calls are TRBV30 and TRBJ1-2; D perhaps matches TRBD1 (5 bases). The germline V and J ends were trimmed by 7 bases and 4 bases, with 13 bases remaining between them. The length of the CDR3 is 12 residues. The germline gives CDR1 GTSNPN, CDR2 SVGIG (reference sequence). The CDR3, as DNA: TGTGCCTCCACGACAGAACCCTATGGCTACACCTTC. Amino acids: CASTTEPYGYTF.

The chain employs TRBV12-3 or TRBV12-4 and TRBJ1-3, with D perhaps TRBD1 (5 bases). The CDR3 has 14 amino acids. The V and J ends lost 3 bases and 7 bases respectively, with 13 bases between them. Written as DNA, the CDR3 is TGTGCCAGCAGTTTTTGGGACCCGAGCAACACCATATATTTT. Amino acid sequence: CASSFWDPSNTIYF.

This clonotype was counted many times. The chain has TRBV6-2 or TRBV6-3 and TRBJ2-7; weak D call: TRBD1 (6 bases). Germline V CDR1 and CDR2: MNHEY, SVGEGT. The length of the CDR3 is 14 residues. V was shortened by 0 bases and J by 5 bases, with 11 bases between the two germline ends. CDR3 nucleotide sequence: TGTGCCAGCAGTTACTCGTGGGGGCGGCACGAGCAGTACTTC. Translation: CASSYSWGRHEQYF.

At least ten counts were recorded for this clonotype. This chain connects TRBV6-5 to TRBJ2-7; possible D gene TRBD2, 5 bases. Germline V gives CDR1 MNHEY, CDR2 SVGAGI. V lost 6 bases, J lost 3 bases, and 15 bases lay in between. This CDR3 is 14 amino acids long. CDR3: CASRSAGNLYEQYF. The CDR3 region has the DNA TGTGCCAGCAGGTCCGCCGGGAACCTCTACGAGCAGTACTTC.

The table lists this clonotype with many counts. The chain joins TRBV20-1 to TRBJ1-2; D might be TRBD1 (5 bases). Germline assignment: CDR1 DFQATT and CDR2 SNEGSKA (reference sequence). The CDR3 sequence is 13 residues long. V gave up 6 bases and J gave up 8 bases, with 19 bases separating them. CDR3 in DNA: TGCAGTGCAGCCGGGACCGCCGGACGCGGCTACACCTTC. This codes for CSAAGTAGRGYTF.

This clonotype was detected ten times or more. The chain has TRBV7-2 and TRBJ2-5, with D maybe TRBD1 (5 bases). The germline V gene has CDR1 SGHTA and CDR2 FQGNSA. Trimming stripped 4 bases from V and 5 bases from J, with 14 bases between. The CDR3 totals 14 residues. CDR3 DNA sequence: TGTGCCAGCAGCTCTCAGGGATTTGGGGAGACCCAGTACTTC. Its translation is CASSSQGFGETQYF. Supplemented by reference TRBV7-2 and TRBJ2-5, the full variable domain reads GAGVSQSPSNKVTEKGKDVELRCDPISGHTALYWYRQSLGQGLEFLIYFQGNSAPDKSGLPSDRFSAERTGGSVSTLTIQRTQQEDSAVYLCASSSQGFGETQYFGPGTRLLVL.

This clonotype was seen at least ten times. The CDR3: CASSFRGSSGNTIYF. For the CDR3, the DNA is TGTGCCAGCAGCTTTCGGGGTTCCTCTGGAAACACCATATATTTT. The chain employs TRBV3-1 and TRBJ1-3; D not certain. The V gene's germline CDR1 is LGHDT and CDR2 YNNKEL (reference sequence). V lost 5 bases to trimming and J lost 0 bases, with 11 bases between them. The CDR3 covers 15 residues.

The J gene is TRBJ2-4, the V gene TRBV20-1; 7 bases align to TRBD2. Per germline, CDR1 DFQATT and CDR2 SNEGSKA (reference sequence). V shed 1 base, J shed 0 bases, and the junction held 12 bases outside the gene matches. The CDR3 is 18 residues long. The CDR3 DNA reads TGCAGTGCTAGAGGGACTAGGAGTGCAGAACTAGCCAAAAACATTCAGTACTTC. Protein: CSARGTRSAELAKNIQYF.

This clonotype was counted at least ten times. The V gene is TRBV20-1, the J gene TRBJ2-7, with 7 bases lining up with TRBD1. Trimming cost V 5 bases and J 5 bases; bases outside gene matches: 3. Per germline, CDR1 DFQATT and CDR2 SNEGSKA (reference sequence). The CDR3 loop spans 11 amino acids. CDR3 nucleotide sequence: TGCAGTGCTGACAGGGTCCACGAGCAGTACTTC. Protein sequence: CSADRVHEQYF.

This clonotype was seen ten or more times. The rearrangement uses TRBV6-1 and TRBJ2-4; D is perhaps TRBD1 (6 bases). Per germline, CDR1 MNHNS and CDR2 SASEGT. The length of the CDR3 is 16 residues. V was pared by 3 bases and J by 6 bases, with 18 bases between. Written as DNA, the CDR3 is TGTGCCAGCAGTGAGTCGGCTAACAGGGTGGCAAACATTCAGTACTTC. Translating gives CASSESANRVANIQYF.

At least ten counts were recorded for this clonotype. V and J are TRBV11-2 and TRBJ2-3; D may be TRBD1 or TRBD2 (5 bases each). Trimming shortened V by 5 bases and J by 2 bases, and 14 bases separated the two germline ends. Germline V gene sequence: CDR1 SGHAT, CDR2 FQNNGV. This CDR3 comprises 15 residues. DNA of the CDR3: TGTGCCAGCAGCGTACGGGACGGCCCCACAGATACGCAGTATTTT. Translating it yields CASSVRDGPTDTQYF.

This clonotype appeared many times. The gene calls are TRBV20-1 and TRBJ1-5; D ambiguous. The length of the CDR3 is 13 residues. Deletions cut 3 bases from V and 2 bases from J, with 8 bases between. CDR1 is DFQATT and CDR2 is SNEGSKA in the germline V gene (reference sequence). The CDR3 region has the DNA TGCAGTGCTAGCGAGGGAGGCAATCAGCCCCAGCATTTT. As protein: CSASEGGNQPQHF.